The following is a T cell receptor beta chain sequence with its context. Original data processing: Estimates of nucleated cell counts were drawn from the amplification of reference gene primers. Sequencing used immunoSEQ multiplex PCR; TCRdb keeps in-frame clones, though not all of them. V and J calls and clone size follow that table, whereas D and trimming were derived from the DNA. Of 200,000 to 250,000 clones in the sample, approximately 81% were seen once. These data belong to a study of blood T cell repertoires in COVID-19. Study in general: The samples span acute and convalescent COVID-19 from the United States, Italy and Spain. Sources were T cells, B-cell-depleted T cells, or PBMCs; the material itself was cDNA or gDNA.

Germline-derived CDR1 and CDR2 are GTSNPN and SVGIG (reference sequence). This CDR3 spans 13 amino acids. Trimming pared 1 base from V and 5 bases from J, leaving 9 bases between. Source material: peripheral blood. This sequence was found in a man aged 25-45 years with active or convalescent COVID-19. V gene TRBV30 combines with J gene TRBJ1-5; TRBD1 is a possible D gene (5 bases). Here the CDR3 DNA reads TGTGCCTGGAGTGACAGGATAGATCAGCCCCAGCATTTT. This sequence encodes CAWSDRIDQPQHF.